A selection of T cell receptor beta chains follows, all from one sample in a study of blood T cell repertoires in COVID-19. The data were produced by immunoSEQ multiplex PCR, yet TCRdb's version contains in-frame clones alone and is incomplete. Counted here are some 200,000 clones, around 91% occurring once; the ten biggest clones make up roughly 0.8%. The specimen sequenced was PBMCs or T cells enriched from blood (not recorded which). The receptors were gathered from a woman under 30 who had recovered from COVID-19. The CDR3 runs from the conserved cysteine through the conserved F or W. Size values are once, few and many counts, or a class for expanded clones, and some rows have none.

j_call cdr3_length clone_size v_call cdr3_aa
TRBJ2-1 16 NA TRBV28 CASSLAPGTSYNEQFF
TRBJ2-7 14 NA TRBV2 CASRGNRDGGEQYF
TRBJ2-5 15 NA TRBV7-7 CASSLVGLAEETQYF
TRBJ2-2 12 NA TRBV29-1 CSVGQGTGELFF
TRBJ2-6 17 NA TRBV14 CASSQDYGSSGVNVLTF
TRBJ2-7 16 NA TRBV5-3 CARSLVSARGSYEQYF
TRBJ1-1 13 NA TRBV12-3/TRBV12-4 CANQRGRGTEAFF
TRBJ2-2 14 NA TRBV5-1 CASSLDGTTGELFF
TRBJ2-3 16 NA TRBV27 CASSSRQSWGTDTQYF
TRBJ2-7 20 NA TRBV18 CASSPGPRLLAGQYPYEQYF
TRBJ2-1 17 NA TRBV4-2 CASSQDVRLAANNEQFF
TRBJ2-3 11 NA TRBV20-1 CSARDGRAQYF
TRBJ2-7 14 once TRBV19 CASNSREKPYEQYF
TRBJ1-1 11 NA TRBV11-2 CASSLDHGQGF
TRBJ2-7 13 NA TRBV5-4 CASSLAGRDEQYF
TRBJ2-3 15 NA TRBV5-6 CASSTEDRAPDTQYF
TRBJ1-5 13 NA TRBV12-3/TRBV12-4 CASRGQRNQPQHF
TRBJ1-1 11 NA TRBV12-5 CASGTGTEAFF
TRBJ1-2 16 few TRBV4-1 CASSPLGVRDSYGYTF
TRBJ2-1 14 NA TRBV19 CASSITGSYNEQFF
TRBJ1-2 15 NA TRBV15 CATSRDPRTTEGYTF
TRBJ2-1 15 NA TRBV9 CASSPGGSINNEQFF
TRBJ1-1 14 NA TRBV6-1 CASREDREDFEAFF
TRBJ2-1 20 NA TRBV4-1 CASRPRVTSVAGGPGNEQFF
TRBJ2-2 15 NA TRBV19 CASSPGTGNTGELFF
TRBJ1-1 14 NA TRBV19 CASSINRGGTEAFF
TRBJ1-1 15 NA TRBV4-2 CASSLGGYTNTEAFF
TRBJ2-1 16 NA TRBV5-1 CASRPRGLAGVYEQFF
TRBJ2-2 15 NA TRBV28 CASSPAPSGTGELFF
TRBJ1-5 14 NA TRBV3-1/TRBV3-2 CASSQDGTPRPQHF
TRBJ2-7 14 NA TRBV28 CASGQGQGTYEQYF
TRBJ2-3 13 NA TRBV10-3 CAISPTGSDTQYF
TRBJ2-7 14 NA TRBV2 CASSAGTRFYEQYF
TRBJ1-6 12 few TRBV30 CAWSASNSPLHF
TRBJ1-5 15 NA TRBV5-6 CASSLWGGRNQPQHF
TRBJ2-5 15 NA TRBV5-4 CASSLGLEKQETQYF
TRBJ2-7 15 NA TRBV30 CAWIGTGGLHHEQYF
TRBJ1-1 14 NA TRBV5-1 CASSKPGQNTEAFF
TRBJ2-2 15 once TRBV4-3 CASSQSPRVGGELFF
TRBJ1-2 15 few TRBV18 CASSPLADANYGYTF
TRBJ2-7 15 NA TRBV19 CASSIRGQGSYEQYF
TRBJ1-3 14 NA TRBV28 CASSWGGSGNTIYF
TRBJ2-5 13 once TRBV28 CASSLQYQETQYF